This paragraph covers one T cell receptor (beta chain) sequence. Its antigen is not identified. This sample was taken from a study of early T cells in non-severe SARS-CoV-2 infection. For the study at large: Sequenced bulk RNA came from whole blood that was unsorted, and chains were unpaired. Study-wide results and caveats: Matching against VDJdb likely underestimated virus-specific expansions, favoring anti-spike CD8.

Unique molecular identifiers (one per individual cDNA molecule) were attached. TCRdb analysed the 5' RACE reads with MiXCR anew, one entry per CDR3 protein. Of 65,000 to 75,000 distinct CDR3 sequences listed, 11% were seen once; the top ten hold roughly 3.8%. The germline V gene encodes CDR1 LGHNA and CDR2 YNFKEQ. The V and J ends lost 0 bases and 4 bases respectively, with 9 bases between them. The CDR3 has 14 residues. The gene calls are TRBV4-2 and TRBJ1-2; no clear D gene. The sequence was obtained from an adult who was a healthcare worker with PCR-confirmed SARS-CoV-2 infection or an uninfected control (not recorded which). The sequencing sample was made of whole blood. The CDR3 DNA reads as TGTGCCAGCAGCCAAGATCGGCGACCCTATGGCTACACCTTC. This sequence encodes CASSQDRRPYGYTF.